A selection of T cell receptor beta chains follows, all from one sample in a study of radiation and T cells in renal cell carcinoma. Clones were read by immunoSEQ multiplex PCR, and TCRdb kept only the in-frame ones, dropping some. The sample consists of approximately 120,000 clones, 81% of them appearing once. Sequenced here: blood, sampled from a patient whose treatment included radiotherapy and nephrectomy. These receptors were obtained from a man aged 45 to 65 with renal cell carcinoma. The CDR3 runs from the conserved cysteine through the conserved F or W. The D gene is left open where the match is weak. Size is omitted from some rows. Given values are once, few, many or a class for expanded clones.

size: NA; D: TRBD2; J: TRBJ2-7; V: TRBV9; DNA: TGTGCCAGCAGCGTAGGCCCTAGCGGGGCCTACGAGCAGTACTTC; CDR3: CASSVGPSGAYEQYF
size: NA; D: TRBD1; J: TRBJ2-7; V: TRBV30; DNA: TGTGCCTGGAGTGTAGGGACAGGGGGTTACGAGCAGTACTTC; CDR3: CAWSVGTGGYEQYF
size: NA; D: TRBD2; J: TRBJ2-3; V: TRBV2; DNA: TGTGCCAGCAGGGGACTAGTGGCCAATACAGATACGCAGTATTTT; CDR3: CASRGLVANTDTQYF
size: NA; D: NA; J: TRBJ1-2; V: TRBV4-1; DNA: TGCGCCAGCAGCCAAGAGTGGGCCAGGCCTAGCTATGGCTACACCTTC; CDR3: CASSQEWARPSYGYTF
size: NA; D: TRBD2; J: TRBJ2-3; V: TRBV5-8; DNA: TGTGCCAGCACCAGCATAAGCGGGGATTACACAGATACGCAGTATTTT; CDR3: CASTSISGDYTDTQYF
size: NA; D: NA; J: TRBJ2-1; V: TRBV7-2; DNA: TGTGCCAGCAGCATCCCCCCTGGGCCCCCCTACAATGAGCAGTTCTTC; CDR3: CASSIPPGPPYNEQFF
size: few; D: NA; J: TRBJ2-7; V: TRBV27; DNA: TGTGCCAGCAGTCACATGGGGGCTGGGGAGCAGTACTTC; CDR3: CASSHMGAGEQYF
size: NA; D: NA; J: TRBJ2-3; V: TRBV6-1; DNA: TGTGCCAGCAGCGTCCGACTAGGGGATACGCAGTATTTT; CDR3: CASSVRLGDTQYF
size: NA; D: TRBD1; J: TRBJ1-4; V: TRBV6-1; DNA: TGTGCCAGCAGTGGACAGGGAACTAATGAAAAACTGTTTTTT; CDR3: CASSGQGTNEKLFF
size: NA; D: NA; J: TRBJ1-5; V: TRBV7-6; DNA: TGTGCCAGCAGCTTTAGGGATCAGCCCCAGCATTTT; CDR3: CASSFRDQPQHF
size: NA; D: NA; J: TRBJ1-6; V: TRBV6-5; DNA: TGTGCCAGCAGTTACGTCCCGGGACCGGATAATTCACCCCTCCACTTT; CDR3: CASSYVPGPDNSPLHF
size: NA; D: NA; J: TRBJ2-5; V: TRBV11-1; DNA: TGTGCCAGCAGCTTAGGGATTGGGGAGACCCAGTACTTC; CDR3: CASSLGIGETQYF
size: NA; D: NA; J: TRBJ2-7; V: TRBV5-8; DNA: TGTGCCAGCTCCACTTCGGGTTACGAGCAGTACTTC; CDR3: CASSTSGYEQYF
size: NA; D: TRBD2; J: TRBJ2-1; V: TRBV5-4; DNA: TGTGCCAGCAGCTCAAGGACTAGCGGGAACAATGAGCAGTTCTTC; CDR3: CASSSRTSGNNEQFF
size: NA; D: NA; J: TRBJ2-7; V: TRBV7-2; DNA: TGTGCCAGCAGCTTAGTCGGGGCAGGGAGCTCCTACGAGCAGTACTTC; CDR3: CASSLVGAGSSYEQYF
size: NA; D: NA; J: TRBJ2-7; V: TRBV29-1; DNA: TGCAGCGTTGGTCTGTCCTACGAGCAGTACTTC; CDR3: CSVGLSYEQYF
size: once; D: NA; J: TRBJ2-5; V: TRBV7-9; DNA: TGTGCCAGCAGCCAATGGAAAGAGACCCAGTACTTC; CDR3: CASSQWKETQYF
size: NA; D: TRBD2; J: TRBJ2-3; V: TRBV6-1; DNA: TGTGCCAGCAGTGAAATGGCTAGCGGGGCCAGCACAGATACGCAGTATTTT; CDR3: CASSEMASGASTDTQYF
size: NA; D: TRBD1; J: TRBJ1-5; V: TRBV19; DNA: TGTGCCAGTAGTAGAGGGGACAGGGAGTCGCCCCAGCATTTT; CDR3: CASSRGDRESPQHF
size: few; D: NA; J: TRBJ1-5; V: TRBV27; DNA: TGTGCCAGCAGTTTATCGAGGGGCGGCAATCAGCCCCAGCATTTT; CDR3: CASSLSRGGNQPQHF
size: NA; D: NA; J: TRBJ2-5; V: TRBV5-1; DNA: TGCGCCAGCAGCCTAGGGACAAGCCATCGAGAGACCCAGTACTTC; CDR3: CASSLGTSHRETQYF
size: NA; D: NA; J: TRBJ1-6; V: TRBV7-2; DNA: TGTGCCAGCAGCCTCGCCGTGGGGAGAAATAATTCACCCCTCCACTTT; CDR3: CASSLAVGRNNSPLHF
size: NA; D: NA; J: TRBJ1-2; V: TRBV2; DNA: TGTGCCAGCAGGGGCCAATTAAACTATGGCTACACCTTC; CDR3: CASRGQLNYGYTF
size: NA; D: TRBD2; J: TRBJ2-5; V: TRBV6-5; DNA: TGTGCCAGCAGGCGCGGGGGGGCCCAAGAGACCCAGTACTTC; CDR3: CASRRGGAQETQYF
size: NA; D: NA; J: TRBJ2-1; V: TRBV10-2; DNA: TGCGCCAGCAGTGAGTCTGGAAGCAATGAGCAGTTCTTC; CDR3: CASSESGSNEQFF
size: NA; D: NA; J: TRBJ2-2; V: TRBV20-1; DNA: TGCAGTGCACTCCTGTACGGGGAGCTGTTTTTT; CDR3: CSALLYGELFF
size: once; D: TRBD1; J: TRBJ2-2; V: TRBV7-3; DNA: TGTGCCAGCAGCCCGGGACAGGGAAACACCGGGGAGCTGTTTTTT; CDR3: CASSPGQGNTGELFF
size: NA; D: TRBD1; J: TRBJ2-3; V: TRBV4-1; DNA: TGCGCCAGCAGCACCCCGGCCCCGAGACAGGGGATATTCACAGATACGCAGTATTTT; CDR3: CASSTPAPRQGIFTDTQYF
size: NA; D: TRBD2; J: TRBJ2-2; V: TRBV2; DNA: TGTGCCAGCAGTGAAGCGCGAGGACTAGCGGGGGAGGACGGGGAGCTGTTTTTT; CDR3: CASSEARGLAGEDGELFF
size: few; D: NA; J: TRBJ2-1; V: TRBV19; DNA: TGTGCCACCAAAGCGCACAGGGCTACCAACAATGAGCAGTTCTTC; CDR3: CATKAHRATNNEQFF
size: NA; D: NA; J: TRBJ2-7; V: TRBV11-1; DNA: TGTGCCAGCAGCTTCGCGACTCCCTCAGTTGACGAGCAGTACTTC; CDR3: CASSFATPSVDEQYF
size: few; D: NA; J: TRBJ1-2; V: TRBV5-1; DNA: TGCGCCAGCAGAGTGGGCAGGGAAAGCCATGGCTACACCTTC; CDR3: CASRVGRESHGYTF
size: NA; D: TRBD1; J: TRBJ1-4; V: TRBV19; DNA: TGTGCCAGTAGTATGACAGGGGGCGCCGGTGAAAAACTGTTTTTT; CDR3: CASSMTGGAGEKLFF
size: NA; D: TRBD1; J: TRBJ1-4; V: TRBV6-6; DNA: TGTGCCAGCAGGCCTCCCTCTGGGACAGGCTTTGAAAAACTGTTTTTT; CDR3: CASRPPSGTGFEKLFF
size: few; D: NA; J: TRBJ1-1; V: TRBV27; DNA: TGTGCCAGCAGTTTATCCCAGAACATGAACACTGAAGCTTTCTTT; CDR3: CASSLSQNMNTEAFF
size: NA; D: TRBD2; J: TRBJ2-4; V: TRBV7-2; DNA: TGTGCCAGCAGCCCCTCGATTCCCGGGACTAGCGGGGCCCTCTTC; CDR3: CASSPSIPGTSGALF
size: NA; D: NA; J: TRBJ2-7; V: TRBV2; DNA: TGTGCCAGCAGTGAACGGGGGAACAGTAGGTCCTACGAGCAGTACTTC; CDR3: CASSERGNSRSYEQYF
size: NA; D: NA; J: TRBJ2-3; V: TRBV9; DNA: TGTGCCAGCAGCGTAGAAGGTAGCGGAGCCTCCACAGATACGCAGTATTTT; CDR3: CASSVEGSGASTDTQYF
size: NA; D: NA; J: TRBJ2-3; V: TRBV5-6; DNA: TGTGCCAGCAGCTTTGGGGTCGCAGATACGCAGTATTTT; CDR3: CASSFGVADTQYF
size: medium-sized; D: TRBD1; J: TRBJ1-2; V: TRBV19; DNA: TGTGCCAGTAGTCCGACAGGGGACCTCTATGGCTACACCTTC; CDR3: CASSPTGDLYGYTF
size: NA; D: NA; J: TRBJ2-2; V: TRBV4-1; DNA: TGCGCCAGCAGCCAAGGACAGATGACCGGGGAGCTGTTTTTT; CDR3: CASSQGQMTGELFF
size: NA; D: NA; J: TRBJ2-7; V: TRBV19; DNA: TGTGCCAGTAGTAATTGGCCGGGTAGGTACGAGCAGTACTTC; CDR3: CASSNWPGRYEQYF
size: many; D: TRBD2; J: TRBJ2-7; V: TRBV28; DNA: TGTGCCAGCTCCCATGGACTAGCGGGACGTGAGCAGTACTTC; CDR3: CASSHGLAGREQYF
size: NA; D: NA; J: TRBJ2-7; V: TRBV5-1; DNA: TGCGCCAGCAGCTCGGACTGGTACGAGCAGTACTTC; CDR3: CASSSDWYEQYF
size: NA; D: NA; J: TRBJ2-7; V: TRBV9; DNA: TGTGCCAGCAGCAAGGGATCCCAACCCCGTCAAGAGCAGTACTTC; CDR3: CASSKGSQPRQEQYF
size: NA; D: NA; J: TRBJ2-3; V: TRBV6-1; DNA: TGTGCCAGCAGTGAAAGGGGACTCCCGGGAGATACGCAGTATTTT; CDR3: CASSERGLPGDTQYF
size: NA; D: TRBD2; J: TRBJ2-7; V: TRBV5-1; DNA: TGCGCCAGCAGCTCTAGCGGGAGTTATTACGAGCAGTACTTC; CDR3: CASSSSGSYYEQYF